The 28 T cell receptor beta chains below all came from one sample that was sequenced in a study of metastatic and nonmetastatic thyroid tumors. TCRdb redid the clone calls on the PCR reads using MiXCR. The sample records fewer than 40,000 clones, around a third being singletons. Each patient went into thyroid surgery without having received any treatment. Sequencing used tumor tissue. The receptor set was obtained from a female donor with papillary thyroid cancer or a benign thyroid nodule (not recorded which). Some clones in this sample may be carry-over from other donors' samples.

This clone turned up a few times. An end of the junction differs from the germline gene, which may be a read error. The chain combines TRBV20-1 with TRBJ2-1; D gene uncertain. The germline V gene encodes CDR1 DFQATT and CDR2 SNEGSKA (reference sequence). The CDR3 runs to 14 residues. The CDR3 is CSARDPNRHNEQFF. The DNA for the CDR3 is TGCAGTGCTAGAGATCCTAACAGACACAATGAGCAGTTCTTT.

CDR3 DNA: TGTGCCAGCACTCTTACGGGACTAGCGAGTTACGAGCAGTACTTC. It translates to CASTLTGLASYEQYF. The chain links TRBV27 to TRBJ2-7; 10 bases align to TRBD2. Trimming took 7 bases from V and 4 from J; bases not matched to a gene: 10. Germline CDR1 is MNHEY and CDR2 is SMNVEV (reference sequence). The CDR3 has 15 amino acids.

The gene calls are TRBV20-1 and TRBJ2-1, with D possibly called TRBD1 or TRBD2 (5 bases each). The CDR3 covers 13 residues. Germline V gives CDR1 DFQATT, CDR2 SNEGSKA (reference sequence). Trimming removed 5 bases at V and 7 bases at J, with 15 bases between. The CDR3 coding sequence is TGCAGTGCTGGGGACCCCCTAGAGAATGAGCAGTTCTTC. Amino acid sequence: CSAGDPLENEQFF.

This clone was seen a handful of times. The CDR3 is CASRTGGTDTQYF. The CDR3 DNA sequence: TGTGCCAGTAGGACAGGGGGCACAGATACGCAGTATTTT. The J gene is TRBJ2-3, the V gene TRBV19; 8 positions match TRBD1. The CDR3 has 13 residues. Per the germline V gene, CDR1 is LNHDA and CDR2 is SQIVND (reference sequence). V lost 6 bases to trimming and J lost 1 base; unmatched junction nucleotides: 0. Based on the CDR3 plus reference TRBV19 and TRBJ2-3, the full variable domain is DGGITQSPKYLFRKEGQNVTLSCEQNLNHDAMYWYRQDPGQGLRLIYYSQIVNDFQKGDIAEGYSVSREKKESFPLTVTSAQKNPTAFYLCASRTGGTDTQYFGPGTRLTVL.

This clone occurred a few times. This chain joins TRBV12-3 or TRBV12-4 and TRBJ1-6, with unresolved D. This CDR3 is 18 amino acids long. With 6 bases removed from V and 0 bases from J, the gap between germline ends came to 18 bases. The CDR3 reads CASSRGIGPSSYNSPLHF. CDR3 coding DNA: TGTGCCAGCAGCCGTGGGATAGGACCAAGCTCCTATAATTCACCCCTCCACTTT.

This clone rates as medium-sized. V gene TRBV12-3 or TRBV12-4 combines with J gene TRBJ1-1, with 7 bases matching TRBD1. The junction had 1 base not matched to a gene; V was cut back by 2 bases and J by 4 bases. This CDR3 contains 13 residues. CDR3 sequence reads: CASSLQGGTEAFF. In DNA form, the CDR3 reads TGTGCCAGCAGTTTACAGGGGGGCACTGAAGCTTTCTTT.

This CDR3 reads CSARPIEGLAAHNEQFF. DNA of the CDR3: TGCAGTGCTAGACCTATCGAGGGACTAGCGGCCCACAATGAGCAGTTCTTC. V gene TRBV20-1 combines with J gene TRBJ2-1; TRBD2 agrees at 11 bases. V shed 2 bases, J shed 5 bases, and the junction held 11 bases outside the gene matches. The germline V gene has CDR1 DFQATT and CDR2 SNEGSKA (reference sequence). The CDR3 has 17 residues.

The chain is built from TRBV4-1 and TRBJ1-2; D is possibly TRBD1 (5 bases). Trimming removed 0 bases from V and 2 bases from J, with 16 bases in between. Germline loops: CDR1 MGHRA, CDR2 YSYEKL. The CDR3 has 17 residues. CDR3 coding DNA: TGCGCCAGCAGCCAAGACCTACCGACAGCGAGGAACTATGGCTACACCTTC. Translating gives CASSQDLPTARNYGYTF.

This chain links TRBV7-6 with TRBJ2-1; TRBD2 aligns across 13 bases. CDR1 is SGHVS, CDR2 FNYEAQ, per germline. Trimming at V came to 1 base and at J to 7 bases, leaving 4 bases not matched to a gene. This CDR3 comprises 16 residues. The CDR3 sequence is CASSLGLAGGGNEQFF. The CDR3 DNA is TGTGCCAGCAGCTTAGGACTAGCGGGAGGAGGGAATGAGCAGTTCTTC.

This clone has only a few counts. The V gene is TRBV6-1, the J gene TRBJ2-3; D might be TRBD2 (6 bases). V shed 6 bases and J shed 0 bases, with 16 bases lying between them. The CDR3 sequence is 16 residues long. The V gene's germline CDR1 is MNHNS and CDR2 SASEGT. In DNA form, the CDR3 reads TGTGCCAGCAGATTAGAAGGAGGGGTGAGCACAGATACGCAGTATTTT. Translating it yields CASRLEGGVSTDTQYF.

The gene calls are TRBV27 and TRBJ1-1; D is perhaps TRBD1 (5 bases). From germline, CDR1 is MNHEY and CDR2 SMNVEV (reference sequence). The ends were cut back, 6 bases at V and 4 bases at J, with 9 bases in the middle. The CDR3 extends over 12 amino acids. The CDR3 DNA follows: TGTGCCAGCAGCAGCGGGGGCACTGAAGCTTTCTTT. Translating gives CASSSGGTEAFF.

This clone was detected ten times or more. The V call is TRBV9, the J call TRBJ2-2, with TRBD2 as a possible D gene (6 bases). The CDR3 is 15 amino acids. Trimming left V 0 bases short and J 8 bases short, with 14 bases between. CDR1 and CDR2 from the germline V gene are SGDLS and YYNGEE. The CDR3: CASSVVAVSTGELFF. The DNA of the CDR3 is TGTGCCAGCAGCGTAGTAGCGGTGAGCACTGGGGAGCTGTTTTTT.

This rearrangement joins TRBV7-2 to TRBJ1-3; the D gene is possibly TRBD1 (5 bases). The CDR3 runs 12 residues. V lost 3 bases and J lost 12, with 12 bases in between. The germline gives CDR1 SGHTA, CDR2 FQGNSA. The CDR3 DNA reads as TGTGCCAGCAGCTTTAGGGGTGGATTCATATATTTT. Its protein is CASSFRGGFIYF.

This clone was detected only a few times. The rearrangement uses TRBV25-1 and TRBJ2-1; the D is unclear. From germline, CDR1 is MGHDK and CDR2 SYGVNS. V was cut by 1 base and J by 9 bases, with 7 bases left in between. The CDR3 has 12 residues. The DNA of the CDR3 is TGTGCCAGCAGTGAATCGGTAGGTGAGCAGTTCTTC. Translation: CASSESVGEQFF.

By frequency in the sample, this clone is medium-sized (0.01 to 0.1%). V gene TRBV3-1 combines with J gene TRBJ2-3; 7 nucleotides match TRBD1. CDR1 is LGHDT, CDR2 YNNKEL, per germline (reference sequence). Unmatched junction bases numbered 1, after V lost 0 bases and J lost 7 bases. The CDR3 has 13 residues. CDR3 sequence: CASSQEGQNTQYF. CDR3 bases: TGTGCCAGCAGCCAAGAGGGACAGAATACGCAGTATTTT.

Only a few counts were recorded for this clone. The chain is built from TRBV19 and TRBJ2-1, with D uncertain. The germline V gene encodes CDR1 LNHDA and CDR2 SQIVND (reference sequence). The V and J ends lost 0 bases and 1 base respectively, with 4 bases between them. CDR3 length equals 14 residues. CDR3 residues: CASSIEVSYNEQFF. DNA of the CDR3: TGTGCCAGTAGTATAGAGGTGTCCTACAATGAGCAGTTCTTC.

This clone was seen only a few times. The V call is TRBV27, the J call TRBJ2-7, with 7 bases identical to TRBD1. This CDR3 has 13 residues. Germline lookup yields CDR1 MNHEY and CDR2 SMNVEV (reference sequence). Germline trimming cut 3 bases from V and 7 bases from J; bases unmatched to any gene: 6. The CDR3 loop reads CASSLNRGWEQYF. CDR3 DNA: TGTGCCAGCAGTTTGAACAGGGGATGGGAGCAGTACTTC.

The V gene is TRBV7-6, the J gene TRBJ2-7; no reliable D call. The V gene's germline CDR1 is SGHVS and CDR2 FNYEAQ. Trimming pared 1 base from V and 2 bases from J, leaving 6 bases between. There are 13 residues in the CDR3. CDR3 amino acids: CASSLEAPYEQYF. In nucleotides, the CDR3 is TGTGCCAGCAGCTTAGAGGCCCCCTACGAGCAGTACTTC.

A few counts support this clone. The rearrangement joins TRBV12-3 or TRBV12-4 to TRBJ1-2; D possibly corresponds to TRBD1 (6 bases). V lost 3 bases and J 8 bases, leaving 10 bases between the germline ends. CDR3 length: 12 amino acids. The CDR3 nucleotides are TGTGCCAGCAGTTTGGGGGGCTGGGGCTACACCTTC. This translates into CASSLGGWGYTF.

The chain has TRBV11-2 and TRBJ1-2; TRBD1 matches at 7 bases. The germline CDR1 and CDR2 sequences are SGHAT and FQNNGV. The V and J ends lost 2 bases and 6 bases, in that order; junction bases with no gene match: 9. The CDR3 consists of 15 residues. As DNA, the CDR3 is TGTGCCAGCAGCTTAACTAGGAGTACAGGGGATGGCTACACCTTC. Translation gives CASSLTRSTGDGYTF. The complete variable domain, with remaining parts taken from reference TRBV11-2 and TRBJ1-2, reads EAGVAQSPRYKIIEKRQSVAFWCNPISGHATLYWYQQILGQGPKLLIQFQNNGVVDDSQLPKDRFSAERLKGVDSTLKIQPAKLEDSAVYLCASSLTRSTGDGYTFGSGTRLTVV.

The J gene is TRBJ2-5, the V gene TRBV11-3; 10 bases are shared with TRBD2. Per germline, CDR1 SGHNT and CDR2 YENEEA. V shed 5 bases, J shed 4 bases, and the junction held 13 bases outside the gene matches. The CDR3 totals 17 residues. DNA of the CDR3: TGTGCCAGCAGCCCACCAGGTCAACTAGCGGGGAGAGAGACCCAGTACTTC. Amino acid sequence: CASSPPGQLAGRETQYF. Full variable domain (remainder filled in from reference TRBV11-3 and TRBJ2-5): EAGVVQSPRYKIIEKKQPVAFWCNPISGHNTLYWYLQNLGQGPELLIRYENEEAVDDSQLPKDRFSAERLKGVDSTLKIQPAELGDSAVYLCASSPPGQLAGRETQYFGPGTRLLVL.

The gene calls are TRBV7-2 and TRBJ2-7, with no clear D. This CDR3 is built from 11 residues. Per germline, CDR1 SGHTA and CDR2 FQGNSA. Trimming stripped 4 bases from V and 3 bases from J, with 4 bases between. As DNA, the CDR3 is TGTGCCAGCAGCTCCCACTACGAGCAGTACTTC. Translating it yields CASSSHYEQYF.

J is TRBJ2-3 and V is TRBV4-2, with D maybe TRBD2 (6 bases). The CDR3 length is 15 residues. Germline V gives CDR1 LGHNA, CDR2 YNFKEQ. V was clipped by 4 bases and J by 4 bases, with 15 bases between them. CDR3 in DNA: TGTGCCAGCAGCCGGTCGGGAGCGAGCGCAGATACGCAGTATTTT. Its protein is CASSRSGASADTQYF.

This clone was picked up one time. The gene calls are TRBV28 and TRBJ2-5; D assignment may be TRBD1 or TRBD2 (5 bases each). CDR1 is MDHEN and CDR2 is SYDVKM in the germline V gene. This CDR3 is built from 13 residues. Deletions cut 7 bases from V and 5 bases from J, with 14 bases between. The CDR3 DNA reads TGTGCCAGCACCACGGGACCTCGCGAGACCCAGTACTTC. This encodes CASTTGPRETQYF.

This clone has just a few counts. V is TRBV11-3 and J is TRBJ1-6; weak D call: TRBD1 (5 bases). The V end lost 1 base, the J end lost 7 bases, and 11 bases lay between the germline ends. Germline V lookup: CDR1 SGHNT, CDR2 YENEEA. CDR3 length: 15 amino acids. This CDR3 reads CASSLGGGGNSPLHF. DNA of the CDR3: TGTGCCAGCAGCTTAGGAGGTGGGGGGAATTCACCCCTCCACTTT.

The V call is TRBV20-1, the J call TRBJ1-2, with a possible D match to TRBD1 (5 bases). This CDR3 has 14 amino acids. Germline V lookup: CDR1 DFQATT, CDR2 SNEGSKA (reference sequence). V was trimmed by 0 bases and J by 8 bases, leaving 16 bases between them. This CDR3 is CSARDPGRDVGYTF. CDR3 sequence (DNA): TGCAGTGCTAGAGATCCGGGCAGGGACGTCGGCTACACCTTC.

This clone was seen only a few times. The chain uses TRBV28 and TRBJ2-1; the match to TRBD2 covers 9 bases. CDR1 is MDHEN, CDR2 SYDVKM, per germline. V was clipped by 3 bases and J by 10 bases; unmatched bases: 16. This CDR3 spans 17 amino acids. Here the CDR3 reads CASSFSSSGIGLWEQFF. DNA for the CDR3: TGTGCCAGCAGTTTCTCCTCTAGCGGGATTGGCTTGTGGGAGCAGTTCTTC.

There are a few counts of this clone. One end of the junction fails to match germline, which may point to a read error. V is TRBV6-1 and J is TRBJ1-3, with a weak D call TRBD1 (5 bases). Germline V CDR1 and CDR2: MNHNS, SASEGT. The CDR3 totals 12 residues. The CDR3 coding sequence is TGTGCCTGCAGGGAAGGCGGAAACACCATATATTTT. Translated, it gives CACREGGNTIYF.